This TCR beta chain was captured by sequencing in a study of radiotherapy plus CTLA-4 blockade in lung cancer. Points from the study as a whole: The authors reported that early blood T cell clone dynamics, with interferon-beta, best predicted response. Blood saw expansion of tumor-derived TCR clones after radiotherapy plus ipilimumab.

Focal radiation and CTLA-4 blockade (ipilimumab) were tested in chemo-refractory metastatic non-small-cell lung cancer patients. Clones were read by immunoSEQ multiplex PCR, and TCRdb kept only the in-frame ones, dropping some. The sample lists about 57,000 clones; 70% to 80% were seen once. Comment on this clone: Its cognate antigen is unknown.

CDR3 length: 13 residues. The V gene's germline CDR1 is WSHSY and CDR2 SAAADI. Losses at the gene ends were 5 bases for V and 5 bases for J; bases not matched to a gene: 3. The input for sequencing was peripheral blood, taken from a patient treated with radiotherapy plus ipilimumab. The V call is TRBV10-2, the J call TRBJ2-5; 9 bases align to TRBD2. This clonotype was sampled from a human donor with non-small cell lung cancer who had a complete response to radiotherapy plus ipilimumab. The CDR3 DNA is TGCGCCAGCAGTTCTAGCGGGGTCGAGACCCAGTACTTC. Its translation is CASSSSGVETQYF.